These 11 T cell receptor beta chains were all obtained from the same sample, sequenced in a study of T cells after yellow fever vaccination (dated by TCRdb to the late 2010s). According to the study, the label for this sample's treatment or condition signals: live attenuated yellow fever vaccine strain. The library was built by means of 5' RACE. The listed sequencing device is Illumina HiSeq 2500. Through fastp at Q25 and MiXCR, TCRdb rebuilt clones from the public reads, retaining in-frame beta chains. Rows with a matching CDR3 protein are joined into one entry that keeps the most common DNA and genes. Present in this sample are 500,000 to 650,000 distinct CDR3 sequences, roughly 13% of which were seen just once. The ten largest clonotypes hold over 12% of the sample. Material: PBMCs, obtained on the day of the yellow fever booster vaccination. Receptors originate from a young man who received the YFV17D yellow fever vaccine.

The V gene is TRBV11-2, the J gene TRBJ2-7; D is unclear. The germline V and J ends were trimmed by 0 bases and 6 bases, with 15 bases remaining between them. The CDR3 length is 15 residues. CDR1 and CDR2 from the germline V gene are SGHAT and FQNNGV. This CDR3 reads CASSLEGLRLGEQYF. CDR3 in DNA: TGTGCCAGCAGCTTAGAAGGCCTTCGCTTGGGCGAGCAGTACTTC. The full variable domain, in which reference TRBV11-2 and TRBJ2-7 provide the parts outside the CDR3, is EAGVAQSPRYKIIEKRQSVAFWCNPISGHATLYWYQQILGQGPKLLIQFQNNGVVDDSQLPKDRFSAERLKGVDSTLKIQPAKLEDSAVYLCASSLEGLRLGEQYFGPGTRLTVT.

In this sample, this clonotype turned up a few times. The chain links TRBV20-1 to TRBJ1-1; D not certain. V was pared by 3 bases and J by 3 bases, with 14 bases between. From germline, CDR1 is DFQATT and CDR2 SNEGSKA (reference sequence). The CDR3 contains 14 residues. The CDR3 loop is CSASLWASDTEAFF. The DNA for the CDR3 is TGCAGTGCTAGTTTGTGGGCTAGCGACACTGAAGCTTTCTTT.

The chain couples TRBV29-1 to TRBJ2-2, with 9 bases matching TRBD1. The V gene's germline CDR1 is SQVTM and CDR2 ANQGSEA. The CDR3 runs to 14 residues. V was pared by 6 bases and J by 6 bases, with 8 bases of the junction left unmatched. The CDR3: CSVSVTGGAGELFF. CDR3 bases: TGCAGCGTATCCGTGACAGGGGGTGCCGGGGAGCTGTTTTTT.

This clonotype was seen ten or more times. The rearrangement links TRBV4-3 to TRBJ2-7, with 8 nucleotides matching TRBD2. The V segment lost 3 bases and the J segment 1 base; nucleotides outside the gene matches: 8. Looked up from germline, CDR1 is LGHNA and CDR2 is YSLEER. The CDR3 sequence is 16 residues long. CDR3 in amino acids: CASSQGAGVGSYEQYF. The CDR3 bases are TGCGCCAGCAGCCAGGGAGCGGGAGTCGGTTCCTACGAGCAGTACTTC.

This clonotype was recorded many times. The rearrangement uses TRBV20-1 and TRBJ2-5; TRBD2 matches at 13 bases. The CDR3 length is 12 residues. Germline V CDR1 and CDR2: DFQATT, SNEGSKA (reference sequence). V lost 6 bases, J lost 5 bases, and 0 bases stayed unmatched. As DNA, the CDR3 is TGCAGTGCACTAGCGGGAGGGGAGACCCAGTACTTC. Encoded protein: CSALAGGETQYF.

The table lists this clonotype with many counts. The CDR3 is CASSRRDRGSNEQFF. The CDR3, as DNA: TGTGCCAGCAGCCGTAGGGACAGGGGGTCCAATGAGCAGTTCTTC. This chain links TRBV7-2 with TRBJ2-1, with 11 nucleotides matching TRBD1. The germline gives CDR1 SGHTA, CDR2 FQGNSA. Trimming removed 5 bases from V and 6 bases from J; junction bases left unmatched: 6. This CDR3 spans 15 amino acids.

The J gene is TRBJ2-3, the V gene TRBV20-1, with 7 bases identical to TRBD1. Germline CDR1 and CDR2: DFQATT and SNEGSKA (reference sequence). The CDR3 has 15 amino acids. With V trimmed by 2 bases and J by 2 bases, 7 bases remained unmatched. The CDR3 bases are TGCAGTGCTAGAACAGGGGCCACCCCCACAGATACGCAGTATTTT. It is translated as CSARTGATPTDTQYF.

This clonotype was seen just once. Germline is not matched at one junction end, which may reflect a read error. This chain connects TRBV4-1 to TRBJ2-1, with 9 bases matching TRBD2. The CDR3 has 16 amino acids. Germline loops: CDR1 MGHRA, CDR2 YSYEKL. The CDR3 spells CASSQEQRGVYDEQFF. The CDR3 DNA follows: TGCGCCAGCAGCCAAGAACAGCGGGGGGTCTACGATGAGCAGTTCTTC.

CDR3 bases: TGTGCCAGCAGTTACTCAGGGCGGGGGGGATGGTTCTTC. Its translation: CASSYSGRGGWFF. The V and J genes are TRBV6-5 and TRBJ2-1; 9 bases match TRBD2. CDR3 length: 13 residues. V shed 0 bases, J shed 15 bases, and the junction held 6 bases outside the gene matches. The germline V gene encodes CDR1 MNHEY and CDR2 SVGAGI.

A word on this clonotype: Relative to the germline gene, one junction end is altered; a read error may explain this. The rearrangement joins TRBV27 to TRBJ2-7; the match to TRBD2 covers 7 bases. Germline CDR1 MNHEY, CDR2 SMNVEV (reference sequence). The CDR3 loop spans 15 amino acids. For the CDR3, the DNA is TGTGCCAGCAGTTTCTGGGCGGGAGAAACCTACGAGCAGCACTTC. This sequence encodes CASSFWAGETYEQHF.

This clonotype has a handful of counts. The rearrangement links TRBV7-2 to TRBJ2-3; 7 bases align to TRBD1. Germline CDR1 and CDR2: SGHTA and FQGNSA. J lost 9 bases, V lost 5 bases, and 8 bases had no gene match. CDR3 size: 13 residues. CDR3 in amino acids: CASSLLQGNTQYF. As DNA, the CDR3 is TGTGCCAGCAGCCTCCTACAGGGGAACACGCAGTATTTT.